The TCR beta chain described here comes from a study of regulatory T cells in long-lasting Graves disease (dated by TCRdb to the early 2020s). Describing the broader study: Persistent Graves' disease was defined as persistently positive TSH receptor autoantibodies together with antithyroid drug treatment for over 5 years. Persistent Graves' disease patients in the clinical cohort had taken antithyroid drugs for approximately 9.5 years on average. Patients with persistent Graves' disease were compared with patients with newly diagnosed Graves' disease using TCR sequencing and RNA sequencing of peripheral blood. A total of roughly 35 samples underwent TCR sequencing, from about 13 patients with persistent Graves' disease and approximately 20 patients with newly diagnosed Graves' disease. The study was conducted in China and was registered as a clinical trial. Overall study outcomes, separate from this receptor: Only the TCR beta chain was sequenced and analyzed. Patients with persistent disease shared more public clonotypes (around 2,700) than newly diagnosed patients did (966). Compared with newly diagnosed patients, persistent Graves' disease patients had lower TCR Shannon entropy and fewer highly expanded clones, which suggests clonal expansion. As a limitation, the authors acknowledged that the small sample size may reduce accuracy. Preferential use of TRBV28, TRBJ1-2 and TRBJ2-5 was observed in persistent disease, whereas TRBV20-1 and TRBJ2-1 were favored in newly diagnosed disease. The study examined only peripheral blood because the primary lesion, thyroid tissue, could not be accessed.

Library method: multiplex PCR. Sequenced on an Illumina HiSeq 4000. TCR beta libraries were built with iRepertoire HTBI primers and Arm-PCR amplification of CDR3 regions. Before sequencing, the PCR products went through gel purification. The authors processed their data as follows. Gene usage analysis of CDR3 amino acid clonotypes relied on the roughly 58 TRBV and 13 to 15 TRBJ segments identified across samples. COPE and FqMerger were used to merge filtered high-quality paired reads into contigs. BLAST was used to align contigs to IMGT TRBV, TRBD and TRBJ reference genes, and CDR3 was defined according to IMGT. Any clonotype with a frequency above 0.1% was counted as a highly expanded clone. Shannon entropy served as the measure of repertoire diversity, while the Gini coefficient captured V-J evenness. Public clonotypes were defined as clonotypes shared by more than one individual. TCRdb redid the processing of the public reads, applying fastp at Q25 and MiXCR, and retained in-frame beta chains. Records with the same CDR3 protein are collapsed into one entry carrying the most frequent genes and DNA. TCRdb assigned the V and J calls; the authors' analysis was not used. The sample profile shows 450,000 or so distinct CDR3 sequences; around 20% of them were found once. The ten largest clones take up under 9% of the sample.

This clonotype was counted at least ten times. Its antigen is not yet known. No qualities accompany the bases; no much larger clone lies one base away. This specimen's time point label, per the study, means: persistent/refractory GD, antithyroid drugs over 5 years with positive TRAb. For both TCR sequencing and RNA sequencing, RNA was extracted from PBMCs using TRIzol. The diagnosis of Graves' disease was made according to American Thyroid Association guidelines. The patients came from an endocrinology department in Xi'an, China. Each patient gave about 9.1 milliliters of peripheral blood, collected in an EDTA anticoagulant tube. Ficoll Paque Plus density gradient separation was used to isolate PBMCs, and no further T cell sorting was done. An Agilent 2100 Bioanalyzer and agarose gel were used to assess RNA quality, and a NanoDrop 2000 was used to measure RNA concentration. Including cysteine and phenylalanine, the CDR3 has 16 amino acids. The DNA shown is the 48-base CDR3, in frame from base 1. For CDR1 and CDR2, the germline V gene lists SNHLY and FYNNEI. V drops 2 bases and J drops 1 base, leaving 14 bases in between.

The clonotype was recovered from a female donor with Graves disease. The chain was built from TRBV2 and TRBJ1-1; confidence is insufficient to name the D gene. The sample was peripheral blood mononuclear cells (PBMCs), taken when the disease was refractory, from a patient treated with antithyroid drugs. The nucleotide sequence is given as TGTGCCAGCAGTGAAAGCCTAGGGCCGCCGAACACTGAAGCTTTCTTT. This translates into CASSESLGPPNTEAFF.